This TCR beta chain was recovered during a study of breast tumors, draining lymph nodes, adjacent tissues. General study points: Compared with basal-like, luminal-like tumors shared significantly more repertoire with nontumor tissue. Data only fit, rather than demonstrated, lymph node origin of most tumor T cells. Tumor repertoires ranked between lymph nodes and nontumor tissue in diversity, with V and J gene preferences. Findings are consistent with lymph node origin and intratumoral expansion of most tumor T cells.

For this clonotype: What it binds is not known.

Samples came from axillary lymph nodes draining the breast cancer. From the multiplex PCR reads, TCRdb called clonotypes with MiXCR, one entry per CDR3 protein. The table records around 250,000 distinct CDR3 sequences, less than 35% of them present only once. The sample was axillary lymph node tissue. This TCR derives from a female donor with breast cancer. Some clones in this sample may be carry-over from other donors' samples.

The CDR3 is CSASAGGSPLHF. In nucleotides, the CDR3 is TGCAGTGCTTCAGCTGGGGGTTCACCCCTCCACTTT. This rearrangement joins TRBV20-1 to TRBJ1-6, with D possibly being TRBD1 (5 bases). The CDR3 length is 12 residues. Between the trimmed V and J ends, which lost 5 bases and 9 bases, there was a span of 11 bases. Germline loops: CDR1 DFQATT, CDR2 SNEGSKA (reference sequence).